This T cell receptor beta chain was retrieved from a study of beta chain features in type 1 diabetes. Every isolated RNA sample was fully reverse transcribed, so sequencing captured expressed TCRB transcripts. Profiled with immunoSEQ multiplex PCR; TCRdb holds only in-frame clones, not every one. The table records about 650,000 clones, roughly an eighth of them present only once. V lost 7 bases to trimming and J lost 2 bases, with 6 bases between them. Germline V lookup: CDR1 MNHEY, CDR2 SVGAGI. The CDR3 runs to 13 residues. Findings of the study overall: Shorter TCRB CDR3s, moderately but significantly so, marked every one of the four CD4+ subsets in Type 1 diabetes patients.

As regards this clone: Antigen unknown. A much larger clone is a single base away; this may be a read error.

Sequenced input: naive CD4+ T cells from blood. The TCR comes from a man aged 30-40 years with type 1 diabetes. The V gene is TRBV6-5, the J gene TRBJ2-6; D gene ambiguous. This CDR3 is CASTLAGANVLTF. In DNA, the CDR3 is TGTGCCAGCACCTTAGCTGGGGCCAACGTCCTGACTTTC.